This T cell receptor (beta chain) was profiled in a study of blood T cell repertoires in COVID-19. Study at large: Sites in the United States, Italy and Spain provided acute and convalescent COVID-19 samples. From T cells, B-cell-depleted T cells, or PBMCs came the material, which was cDNA or gDNA.

Germline CDR1 reads SGHNT; CDR2 reads YYREEE (reference sequence). V lost 1 base, J lost 3 bases, and 4 bases stayed unmatched. This CDR3 spans 16 amino acids. Seattle's cohort entered during active infection and was followed longitudinally. Methods used by the authors: Scientists estimated how many nucleated cells there were by amplifying reference gene primers. The table came from immunoSEQ multiplex PCR; TCRdb's copy has only in-frame clones and leaves some out. V and J calls and clone size are those listed in that table; D and trimming were worked out from the DNA. Seen here are a few hundred thousand clones, 90% observed once, and the top ten hold under 2.5%.

The sample was peripheral blood. This TCR was recovered from a woman aged 55-70 years with COVID-19, enrolled during active disease. The chain couples TRBV5-4 to TRBJ1-6, with 7 bases aligning to TRBD1. The CDR3 protein is CASSLLAGGYNSPLHF. CDR3 DNA: TGTGCCAGCAGCTTGTTGGCAGGGGGCTATAATTCACCCCTCCACTTT.